This T cell receptor beta chain came from a study of cytomegalovirus exposure and HLA in healthy donors. Study results and caveats: In an earlier analysis, productive rearrangement rates for most beta V segments clustered near 87% or 30%. Associated with HLA alleles at 0.05 false discovery rate in a later analysis were 16,951 TCR beta sequences.

The CDR3 totals 14 residues. Between the trimmed V and J ends, which lost 4 bases and 0 bases, there was a span of 7 bases. The germline V gene has CDR1 MNHEY and CDR2 SVGAGI. The primer mix had 60 Vbeta and 13 Jbeta primers. Repertoires were generated with immunoSEQ multiplex PCR, while TCRdb's copy carries only in-frame clones and drops some. This sample has about 140,000 clones; 76% occur once, and the top ten carry 1.8%. Comments on this clone: The antigen remains unidentified.

The sequencing input was PBMCs. The TCR originated in a man in his forties in good health and CMV-seronegative. V usage is TRBV6-5 and J usage is TRBJ2-4; the D gene is possibly TRBD2 (5 bases). CDR3 region: CASSSDLAKNIQYF. CDR3 sequence (DNA): TGTGCCAGCAGTTCGGACTTAGCCAAAAACATTCAGTACTTC.